The 26 T cell receptor beta chains listed next were all sequenced from one sample in a study of prognosis after radiotherapy for stage I lung cancer. The authors amplified TCR beta CDR3 from genomic DNA using two-round multiplex PCR. With primers specific to each TRBV and TRBJ gene, the first-round PCR was performed. TCRdb fed the multiplex PCR reads into MiXCR, producing one record per CDR3 protein. The table records about 15,000 distinct CDR3 sequences, 55% to 60% of them present only once. Sample: PBMCs, taken before or after stereotactic body radiation therapy (not recorded which). The source of these receptors is a donor of 50 years or more with non-small cell lung cancer.

The genes are TRBV12-3 or TRBV12-4 and TRBJ2-2; possibly TRBD2 for D (7 bases). Trimming pared 4 bases from V and 7 bases from J, leaving 16 bases between. The CDR3 has 15 amino acids. CDR3: CASSWGGRRNGELFF. The CDR3 nucleotides read TGTGCCAGCAGTTGGGGGGGGCGCAGGAACGGGGAGCTGTTTTTT.

There are many counts of this clonotype. The chain uses TRBV29-1 and TRBJ2-2, with D unresolved. This CDR3 has 15 residues. Germline CDR1 is SQVTM and CDR2 is ANQGSEA. V lost 4 bases, J lost 2 bases, and 14 bases lay in between. The CDR3 bases are TGCAGCGTTGCGGGTGGATCAAGTAACACCGGGGAGCTGTTTTTT. Its protein product is CSVAGGSSNTGELFF.

The chain is built from TRBV30 and TRBJ2-7, with a possible D match to TRBD2 (5 bases). Trimming cost V 2 bases and J 4 bases, with 24 bases left between them. Germline lookup yields CDR1 GTSNPN and CDR2 SVGIG (reference sequence). CDR3 size: 17 residues. In DNA form, the CDR3 reads TGTGCCTGGAGTAAATCTAGCATACGGGATGATTTGTACGAGCAGTACTTC. As protein: CAWSKSSIRDDLYEQYF.

In its sample, this clonotype is medium-sized (0.01 to 0.1%). This chain connects TRBV28 to TRBJ2-6, with 12 bases fitting TRBD2. This CDR3 region has 18 residues. CDR1 and CDR2 from the germline V gene are MDHEN and SYDVKM. V dropped 6 bases and J dropped 0; count of bases not matched to a gene: 6. The chain's CDR3 is CASSLGLAGRSGANVLTF. The CDR3 DNA is TGTGCCAGCAGCCTAGGACTAGCGGGACGCTCTGGGGCCAACGTCCTGACTTTC.

In its sample, this clonotype is medium-sized (0.01 to 0.1%). This chain uses TRBV7-9 with TRBJ2-2, with TRBD2 matching over 7 bases. Trimming cost V 7 bases and J 4 bases; bases outside gene matches: 9. Germline loops: CDR1 SEHNR, CDR2 FQNEAQ (reference sequence). CDR3 length: 15 residues. CDR3 sequence reads: CASKPQAGVTGELFF. In nucleotides, the CDR3 is TGTGCCAGCAAGCCACAGGCGGGAGTCACCGGGGAGCTGTTTTTT.

This clonotype ranks as medium-sized (0.01 to 0.1%). This rearrangement joins TRBV19 to TRBJ1-1, with D unresolved. V was shortened by 0 bases and J by 7 bases, with 6 bases between the two germline ends. The CDR3 is 12 amino acids. Germline V gene lookup returns CDR1 LNHDA and CDR2 SQIVND (reference sequence). CDR3 in amino acids: CASSIEGLEAFF. For the CDR3, the DNA is TGTGCCAGTAGTATAGAAGGGCTTGAAGCTTTCTTT. Looking up the rest from reference TRBV19 and TRBJ1-1 gives the full variable domain: DGGITQSPKYLFRKEGQNVTLSCEQNLNHDAMYWYRQDPGQGLRLIYYSQIVNDFQKGDIAEGYSVSREKKESFPLTVTSAQKNPTAFYLCASSIEGLEAFFGQGTRLTVV.

Comment on this clonotype: One end of the junction fails to match germline, which may point to a read error. CDR3 protein: CASSQYEGSVANVLTF. CDR3 bases: TGCGCCAGCAGCCAATATGAAGGGTCTGTGGCCAACGTCCTGACTTTC. The chain links TRBV4-3 to TRBJ2-6; D is uncertain. CDR1 and CDR2 (germline): LGHNA, YSLEER. The CDR3 covers 16 residues.

Remarks on this clonotype: At one end the junction does not follow the germline gene, possibly because of a read error. The J gene is TRBJ1-2, the V gene TRBV6-1, with D uncertain. From germline, CDR1 is MNHNS and CDR2 SASEGT. There are 15 residues in the CDR3. For the CDR3, the DNA is TGTGCCAGCAGTGAAGGGACGGTCTCTAACTATTGCTACACCTTC. Protein: CASSEGTVSNYCYTF.

This clonotype was observed a handful of times. A junction end diverges from the germline sequence, so it may reflect a read error. The chain joins TRBV7-2 to TRBJ2-7, with 8 bases identical to TRBD2. This CDR3 spans 17 amino acids. From germline, CDR1 is SGHTA and CDR2 FQGNSA. CDR3 sequence: CASSKKTSGVSSYEQHF. CDR3 coding DNA: TGTGCCAGCAGCAAAAAAACTAGCGGTGTAAGCTCCTACGAGCAGCACTTC.

This clonotype showed up many times. The chain is built from TRBV12-3 or TRBV12-4 and TRBJ2-1, with D possibly TRBD1 on 5 matching bases. Trimming stripped 6 bases from V and 10 bases from J, with 10 bases between. The length of the CDR3 is 11 residues. CDR3 coding DNA: TGTGCCAGCAGGGCCAGGGCAGAGCAGTTCTTC. Translating gives CASRARAEQFF.

This clonotype is termed medium-sized. The genes are TRBV3-1 and TRBJ2-3; D perhaps matches TRBD1 (6 bases). The CDR3 is 18 amino acids. Trimming pared 1 base from V and 3 bases from J, leaving 20 bases between. Germline CDR1 reads LGHDT; CDR2 reads YNNKEL (reference sequence). CDR3 nucleotide sequence: TGTGCCAGCAGCCAAGCCACCGGGACATCATCAGGGACAGATACGCAGTATTTT. It is translated as CASSQATGTSSGTDTQYF.

About this clonotype: This likely came from a read error, as a far larger clone is one base away. V and J are TRBV7-9 and TRBJ2-3; the D gene is possibly TRBD2 (6 bases). There are 15 residues in the CDR3. Germline loops: CDR1 SEHNR, CDR2 FQNEAQ (reference sequence). V lost 5 bases to trimming and J lost 2 bases, with 14 bases between them. The CDR3 loop reads CASSPLAYPTDTQYF. The CDR3 DNA sequence: TGTGCCAGCAGCCCCCTAGCGTACCCCACAGATACGCAGTATTTT.

This clonotype appeared a single time. The junction does not match germline at one end; this may be a read error. DNA for the CDR3: TGCGCCAGCAGCCGCTCCGAGGGAGATAAGCAGTATTTT. This codes for CASSRSEGDKQYF. The rearrangement joins TRBV4-1 to TRBJ2-3; tentative D call: TRBD2 (5 bases). Germline assignment: CDR1 MGHRA and CDR2 YSYEKL. The CDR3 runs 13 residues.

The chain combines TRBV5-1 with TRBJ2-7, with D possibly TRBD2 on 6 matching bases. The germline V and J ends were trimmed by 3 bases and 7 bases, with 14 bases remaining between them. The CDR3 spans 13 residues. Germline assignment: CDR1 SGHRS and CDR2 YFSETQ. CDR3 in amino acids: CASSSTRGKEQYF. The CDR3 region has the DNA TGCGCCAGCAGCTCGACACGGGGGAAAGAGCAGTACTTC.

On this clonotype: A read error may produce the germline difference seen at one junction end. The rearrangement joins TRBV6-1 to TRBJ2-7; 10 bases are shared with TRBD1. The CDR3 is made up of 15 amino acids. Germline V CDR1 and CDR2: MNHNS, SASEGT. CDR3 sequence reads: CGSIYAGQGFYEQYF. The DNA for the CDR3 is TGTGGCAGCATCTACGCGGGACAGGGGTTTTACGAGCAGTACTTC.

Concerning this clonotype: No DNA is shown, since the ends of the CDR3 on it are uncertain; the CDR3 is the one TCRdb lists. The chain joins TRBV11-2 to TRBJ2-1. The CDR3 contains 23 residues when both ends are counted. Germline CDR1 SGHAT, CDR2 FQNNGV. The CDR3 is CASTNQTSMYLCASSYTTNEQFF.

The sample holds one count of this clonotype. The chain employs TRBV28 and TRBJ2-7, with 9 bases fitting TRBD1. This CDR3 is 15 amino acids long. With 6 bases clipped from V and 2 bases from J, the junction kept 8 bases outside the gene matches. Germline V lookup: CDR1 MDHEN, CDR2 SYDVKM. For the CDR3, the DNA is TGTGCCAGCAGGGATACTGGGACAGGGACCTACGAGCAGTACTTC. Amino acids: CASRDTGTGTYEQYF.

With regard to this clonotype: A far larger clone lies a single base away; this is likely a read error. This sequence joins TRBV12-5 and TRBJ2-7, with D unresolved. Matching the DNA end better, TRBJ2-1 makes the J call doubtful. The CDR3 length is 13 residues. The germline V gene has CDR1 LGHNT and CDR2 FRNRAP. The chain's CDR3 is CASASDSYNEQFF. The CDR3 DNA sequence: TGTGCTAGTGCATCGGACTCCTACAATGAGCAGTTCTTC.

With respect to this clonotype: A read error is likely here: a far larger clone is one base away. The chain recombines TRBV2 with TRBJ2-1, with TRBD1 matching over 7 bases. The germline gives CDR1 SNHLY, CDR2 FYNNEI. This CDR3 has 12 residues. The CDR3 coding sequence is TGTGCCAGCAGCTTAACTCACGGGACAGTGCTCTTC. This sequence encodes CASSLTHGTVLF.

With respect to this clonotype: This sequence is one base from a far larger clone and is likely a read error. The chain is built from TRBV7-8 and TRBJ1-6; D is unclear. The germline V and J ends were trimmed by 3 bases and 9 bases, with 6 bases remaining between them. The CDR3 has 12 residues. Germline CDR1 SGHVS, CDR2 FQNEAQ. The CDR3 DNA reads TGTGCCAGCAGCTTCCCTAGTTCACCCCTCCACTTT. Its translation: CASSFPSSPLHF.

With regard to this clonotype: With a far larger clone one base away, a read error is the likely cause. The rearrangement joins TRBV3-1 to TRBJ1-6; D might be TRBD1 (5 bases). The J call may be in error: the DNA end matches TRBJ1-1 better. From germline, CDR1 is LGHDT and CDR2 YNNKEL (reference sequence). The CDR3 has 13 residues. The CDR3 sequence: CASSQWGGGEAFF. DNA of the CDR3: TGTGCCAGCAGCCAATGGGGCGGTGGAGAAGCTTTCTTT.

This rearrangement joins TRBV5-6 to TRBJ1-2; TRBD1 matches 7 bases. The germline V gene has CDR1 SGHDT and CDR2 YYEEEE. The V gene end was trimmed by 2 bases and the J gene end by 8 bases; junction bases not matched to a gene: 12. The CDR3 loop spans 15 amino acids. The CDR3 nucleotides read TGTGCCAGCAGCTTTGCGGGCAGGGGGACCTACGGCTACACCTTC. Its protein is CASSFAGRGTYGYTF.

A remark on this clonotype: A far larger clone is a single base away, which makes a read error likely. J is TRBJ1-2 and V is TRBV27; D is undetermined. The CDR3 has 15 amino acids. Germline V gives CDR1 MNHEY, CDR2 SMNVEV (reference sequence). V was clipped by 5 bases and J by 2 bases, with 15 bases between them. This CDR3 is CASSIRLQYNYGYTF. For the CDR3, the DNA is TGTGCCAGCAGTATAAGGTTACAGTACAACTATGGCTACACCTTC.

The rearrangement joins TRBV28 to TRBJ1-6; tentative D call: TRBD1 (5 bases). The ends were cut back, 2 bases at V and 7 bases at J, with 12 bases in the middle. Per the germline V gene, CDR1 is MDHEN and CDR2 is SYDVKM. This CDR3 has 15 residues. The CDR3 DNA reads TGTGCCAGCAGTTTAGCTGGGGGAGGGAATTCACCCCTCCACTTT. As protein: CASSLAGGGNSPLHF.

The J gene is TRBJ2-7, the V gene TRBV4-1; the D is unclear. The CDR3 loop spans 15 amino acids. CDR1 is MGHRA and CDR2 is YSYEKL in the germline V gene. Trimming removed 4 bases at V and 5 bases at J, with 18 bases between. Written as DNA, the CDR3 is TGCGCCAGCAGCCGGCAGTCACGCGAACGGGACGAGCAGTACTTC. Its protein is CASSRQSRERDEQYF.

The chain carries TRBV9 and TRBJ2-7; 7 positions match TRBD1. Trimming took 2 bases from V and 1 from J; bases not matched to a gene: 6. The CDR3 sequence is 15 residues long. Germline assignment: CDR1 SGDLS and CDR2 YYNGEE. The CDR3: CASSVRQGLSYEQYF. CDR3 sequence (DNA): TGTGCCAGCAGCGTCCGACAGGGCCTTTCCTACGAGCAGTACTTC. Full variable domain (rest looked up from reference TRBV9 and TRBJ2-7): DSGVTQTPKHLITATGQRVTLRCSPRSGDLSVYWYQQSLDQGLQFLIQYYNGEERAKGNILERFSAQQFPDLHSELNLSSLELGDSALYFCASSVRQGLSYEQYFGPGTRLTVT.